This passage covers 6 T cell receptor beta chains from one sample sequenced in a study of blood T cell repertoires in COVID-19. The method was immunoSEQ multiplex PCR; TCRdb's version includes in-frame clones alone and lacks a portion of them. The sample carries 100,000 to 120,000 clones, 60% to 85% recorded once. The sample consisted of peripheral blood. These receptors were obtained from a woman in her thirties or forties with acute or convalescent COVID-19.

This sequence joins TRBV5-8 and TRBJ1-3; D ambiguous. The CDR3 length is 13 residues. Germline loops: CDR1 SGHTS, CDR2 YDEGEE. The V and J ends lost 3 bases and 0 bases respectively, with 4 bases between them. The CDR3 reads CASSYISGNTIYF. The DNA of the CDR3 is TGTGCCAGCAGCTATATCTCTGGAAACACCATATATTTT. The entire variable domain, with the rest obtained from reference TRBV5-8 and TRBJ1-3, is as follows: EAGVTQSPTHLIKTRGQQATLRCSPISGHTSVYWYQQALGLGLQFLLWYDEGEERNRGNFPPRFSGRQFPNYSSELNVNALELEDSALYLCASSYISGNTIYFGEGSWLTVV.

The chain uses TRBV6-1 and TRBJ2-7; D call uncertain. CDR1 MNHNS and CDR2 SASEGT come from the germline V gene. The CDR3 spans 13 residues. Trimming took off 1 base at V and 3 bases at J, with 7 bases between the two ends. DNA of the CDR3: TGTGCCAGCAGTGAAGGGCCAAGCTACGAGCAGTACTTC. Translating gives CASSEGPSYEQYF.

The chain employs TRBV19 and TRBJ1-6; D gene uncertain. In germline, CDR1 is LNHDA, CDR2 SQIVND (reference sequence). V lost 7 bases and J lost 5, with 12 bases in between. The CDR3 length is 14 residues. In DNA form, the CDR3 reads TGTGCCAGTACCCAGGTGGATCATAATTCACCCCTCCACTTT. Encoded protein: CASTQVDHNSPLHF.

The table lists this clone with a count of one. This chain uses TRBV6-5 with TRBJ1-6; the D is unclear. Trimming pared 8 bases from V and 8 bases from J, leaving 13 bases between. The CDR3 runs 13 residues. Germline V gene data show CDR1 as MNHEY and CDR2 as SVGAGI. The CDR3 DNA reads TGTGCCAGCTCACTGGCGGGCTATTCACCCCTCCACTTT. Translation: CASSLAGYSPLHF.

The CDR3, as DNA: TGTGCCACCAGTGATACGGGACAGGCAGATACGCAGTATTTT. Protein: CATSDTGQADTQYF. V and J are TRBV24-1 and TRBJ2-3; the match to TRBD1 covers 8 bases. CDR3 size: 14 residues. CDR1 is KGHDR, CDR2 SFDVKD, per germline. V shed 3 bases, J shed 4 bases, and the junction held 2 bases outside the gene matches.

This clone was seen just once. The CDR3 carries no conserved terminal phenylalanine or tryptophan, so it likely arises from a read error. No DNA is shown, since the ends of the CDR3 on it are uncertain; the CDR3 is the one TCRdb lists. The chain has TRBV5-1 and TRBJ1-4. Germline CDR1 is SGHRS and CDR2 is YFSETQ. The CDR3 has 8 residues if both end residues are counted. The CDR3 sequence is CASSLVRA.